This record covers a single T cell receptor (beta chain). Its antigen is as yet unknown. Data came from immunoSEQ multiplex PCR; TCRdb stores just in-frame clones and leaves some out. Among more than 75,000 clones listed, 72% were seen once. CTLA-4 blockade with ipilimumab, together with focal radiation, was given to patients with chemo-refractory metastatic non-small-cell lung cancer. The sample is drawn from a study of radiotherapy plus CTLA-4 blockade in lung cancer. Study summary: Patients showed objective responses in about a sixth of cases, and disease control was achieved by under 40%. Study-level results: According to reports, early shifts in blood T cell clones, alongside interferon-beta, forecast response most accurately.

Per the germline V gene, CDR1 is MNHEY and CDR2 is SMNVEV (reference sequence). The V segment lost 0 bases and the J segment 3 bases; nucleotides outside the gene matches: 0. This CDR3 is 15 amino acids long. The chain joins TRBV27 to TRBJ1-2; 11 nucleotides match TRBD1. The sample here was peripheral blood, taken from a patient treated with radiotherapy plus ipilimumab. The clonotype originates from a human donor with non-small cell lung cancer that progressed on radiotherapy plus ipilimumab. The CDR3 region is CASSLSGQGDYGYTF. In nucleotides, the CDR3 is TGTGCCAGCAGTTTATCGGGACAGGGGGACTATGGCTACACCTTC.